The text below deals with one TCR beta chain. Its antigen is currently unknown. This entry belongs to a study of cytomegalovirus exposure and HLA in healthy donors. Regarding the study as a whole: The authors later found TCR association rates varying by HLA locus, with DRB1 most and HLA-C fewest. Later analysis associated a missense DCLRE1C variant with TCR beta V- and J-gene trimming. CMV serostatus was the sole immune exposure information available.

The PCR contained 60 Vbeta and 13 Jbeta primers. Produced via immunoSEQ multiplex PCR; TCRdb's table is partial and in-frame only. The sample yields about 96,000 clones, about four fifths seen once. The CDR3 spans 16 residues. The germline V gene has CDR1 SGHDN and CDR2 FVKESK. V shed 4 bases, J shed 0 bases, and the junction held 7 bases outside the gene matches. Source material: PBMCs. The V gene is TRBV14, the J gene TRBJ2-3, with 7 positions matching TRBD1. This clonotype originated in a woman between 65 and 79 years old in good health and CMV-seropositive. The CDR3 nucleotides read TGTGCCAGCAGCCTGTGGACAGGTCCAAGCACAGATACGCAGTATTTT. It encodes CASSLWTGPSTDTQYF.